This T cell receptor (beta chain) was sequenced in a study of T-cell reconstitution after alpha-beta-depleted transplantation in children. Study-wide results and limits: Alpha-beta T cells about two months after transplant reportedly derived from several hundred expanded graft clones. The study traced high day-60 TCRbeta diversity in some patients to surviving recipient T cells and thymic progenitors. At one year after transplant, newly produced T cells mostly accounted for T-cell counts and diversity.

Germline lookup yields CDR1 MRHNA and CDR2 SNTAGT. The CDR3 covers 13 residues. The germline V and J ends were trimmed by 8 bases and 4 bases, with 13 bases remaining between them. This clonotype was counted a few times. Its target is not known. TCRbeta library construction was performed incorporating unique molecular identifiers. TCRdb re-called the PCR reads with MiXCR, one entry per CDR3 protein. The table includes roughly 350,000 distinct CDR3 sequences, 15% to 20% detected once. The chain carries TRBV6-4 and TRBJ2-3; D is undetermined. This TCR came from a male patient between 2 and 15 years old who had a stem cell transplant for acute lymphoblastic leukemia, so the T cells may come from the graft donor. Sequenced here: PBMCs, mostly from graft donor cells, sampled 360 days after TCRalphabeta/CD19-depleted stem cell transplant. Written as DNA, the CDR3 is TGTGCCAGCGCCTCCGATAGTGCAGATACGCAGTATTTT. Protein: CASASDSADTQYF.